This T cell receptor (beta chain) was captured in a study of neurological immune-mediated disorders. TCRdb itself ran the 5' RACE reads through MiXCR, one entry per CDR3 protein. The table lists 20,000 to 30,000 distinct CDR3 sequences, over 6.5% of them singletons. V was cut by 6 bases and J by 6 bases, with 21 bases left in between. Germline CDR1 reads DFQATT; CDR2 reads SNEGSKA (reference sequence). The CDR3 totals 14 residues. This clonotype was counted at least ten times. V gene TRBV20-1 combines with J gene TRBJ2-7; TRBD2 might be the D (6 bases). The sequenced sample was PBMCs. This sequence originates from a middle-aged woman in good health. The CDR3 region has the DNA TGCAGTGCGCCCACGGGGCCAGAGGGAGGCGAGCAGTACTTC. Amino acids: CSAPTGPEGGEQYF.